This TCR beta chain was identified in a study of T-cell memory formation after mild COVID-19. Per the germline V gene, CDR1 is SGHRS and CDR2 is YFSETQ. The germline V and J ends were trimmed by 0 bases and 9 bases, with 16 bases remaining between them. The CDR3 loop spans 15 amino acids. Sample barcodes and UMIs were carried by the TCR alpha and TCR beta cDNA libraries that 5'RACE generated with constant-segment primers. TCRdb analysed the 5' RACE reads with MiXCR anew, one entry per CDR3 protein. This sample has approximately 400,000 distinct CDR3 sequences, with 20% to 25% found just once. This clonotype was seen more than once but under ten times.

This TCR was sampled from an adult woman who had mild COVID-19 (a few samples of this study predate the infection). Cell type and time point are not known. The chain couples TRBV5-1 to TRBJ2-1, with D perhaps matching TRBD2 (6 bases). Sample: PBMCs or a T cell subset sorted from them (not recorded which). The CDR3 spells CASSLGWGVESEQFF. CDR3 bases: TGCGCCAGCAGCTTGGGATGGGGGGTGGAGAGTGAGCAGTTCTTC.